This T cell receptor (beta chain) was observed in a study of blood T cell repertoires in COVID-19. Under the authors' procedure: Amplified reference gene primers provided the basis for estimating nucleated cell counts. The data were produced by immunoSEQ multiplex PCR, yet TCRdb's version contains in-frame clones alone and is incomplete. V and J calls and clone size are those listed in that table; D and trimming were worked out from the DNA. In the table there are fewer than 400,000 clones, about 86% of which are singletons. CDR1 SGHAT and CDR2 FQNNGV come from the germline V gene. J lost 4 bases, V lost 4 bases, and 10 bases had no gene match. CDR3 length: 16 amino acids.

Sample: peripheral blood. The rearrangement links TRBV11-2 to TRBJ2-3, with TRBD2 matching 8 bases. This clonotype originated in a man aged 30-40 years with active or convalescent COVID-19. The CDR3 sequence is CASSSPLAERADTQYF. The CDR3 DNA follows: TGTGCCAGCAGCTCTCCACTAGCGGAGAGGGCAGATACGCAGTATTTT. Full variable domain (rest looked up from reference TRBV11-2 and TRBJ2-3): EAGVAQSPRYKIIEKRQSVAFWCNPISGHATLYWYQQILGQGPKLLIQFQNNGVVDDSQLPKDRFSAERLKGVDSTLKIQPAKLEDSAVYLCASSSPLAERADTQYFGPGTRLTVL.